Following are 8 T cell receptor beta chains from one sample sequenced in a study of blood T cell repertoires in COVID-19. Some clones are missing from TCRdb's copy, which holds only in-frame ones; the method was immunoSEQ multiplex PCR. The sample shows approximately 140,000 clones, about 90% of them seen only once. Sequenced material: peripheral blood. The receptors come from a woman in her sixties or seventies with active or convalescent COVID-19.

V and J are TRBV7-2 and TRBJ1-2, with D perhaps TRBD1 (5 bases). The CDR3 runs to 15 residues. The V gene's germline CDR1 is SGHTA and CDR2 FQGNSA. The V end was cut by 1 base, the J end by 3 bases, with 12 bases between. The CDR3: CASSLDGGSYYGYTF. As DNA, the CDR3 is TGTGCCAGCAGCTTAGACGGGGGTTCCTACTATGGCTACACCTTC.

The rearrangement links TRBV2 to TRBJ2-3, with D perhaps TRBD2 (7 bases). This CDR3 has 15 amino acids. Germline CDR1 is SNHLY and CDR2 is FYNNEI. The germline V and J ends were trimmed by 1 base and 6 bases, with 14 bases remaining between them. The CDR3 loop reads CASSEDGGAYDTQYF. The CDR3 nucleotides are TGTGCCAGCAGTGAAGATGGGGGGGCGTATGATACGCAGTATTTT.

The chain carries TRBV3-1 (or the pseudogene TRBV3-2) and TRBJ2-5; TRBD2 matches at 10 bases. CDR3 length: 17 amino acids. Germline V gives CDR1 LGHDT, CDR2 YNNKEL (reference sequence). Unmatched junction bases numbered 9, after V lost 0 bases and J lost 5 bases. CDR3 loop: CASSQDHKASGGETQYF. In DNA form, the CDR3 reads TGTGCCAGCAGCCAAGATCATAAGGCTAGCGGGGGTGAGACCCAGTACTTC.

V is TRBV29-1 and J is TRBJ1-1, with no clear D. Trimming left V 3 bases short and J 0 bases short, with 11 bases between. Per the germline V gene, CDR1 is SQVTM and CDR2 is ANQGSEA. This CDR3 comprises 14 residues. In nucleotides, the CDR3 is TGCAGCGTTGAGAAGACCGGGATGAACACTGAAGCTTTCTTT. Protein sequence: CSVEKTGMNTEAFF.

V and J are TRBV18 and TRBJ1-1; D not resolved. Germline V gives CDR1 KGHSH, CDR2 LQKENI. V lost 7 bases and J lost 4, with 13 bases in between. The CDR3 contains 13 residues. In nucleotides, the CDR3 is TGTGCCAGCTACGCCGGGTTAAGCACTGAAGCTTTCTTT. Residues: CASYAGLSTEAFF.

The chain recombines TRBV7-6 with TRBJ2-5, with 10 bases aligning to TRBD1. The CDR3 loop spans 14 amino acids. From germline, CDR1 is SGHVS and CDR2 FNYEAQ. The J segment lost 5 bases and the V segment lost 5 bases, leaving 5 bases of the junction unmatched. CDR3 residues: CASSPGTGDETQYF. CDR3 in DNA: TGTGCCAGCAGCCCGGGGACAGGGGATGAGACCCAGTACTTC.

The CDR3 DNA reads as TGTGCCAGCAGCCGGGATTCGACAGGCAATCAGCCCCAGCATTTT. Translated, it gives CASSRDSTGNQPQHF. The rearrangement joins TRBV3-1 (or the pseudogene TRBV3-2) to TRBJ1-5; possibly TRBD1 for D (5 bases). Germline V gene data show CDR1 as LGHDT and CDR2 as YNNKEL (reference sequence). Trimming left V 4 bases short and J 2 bases short, with 12 bases between. The CDR3 length is 15 residues.

CDR3 in DNA: TGCGCCAGCAGCCCCCGGGGGATCACTGAAGCTTTCTTT. This gives the protein CASSPRGITEAFF. The chain is built from TRBV5-1 and TRBJ1-1; tentatively, D is TRBD1 (5 bases). V gave up 4 bases and J gave up 4 bases, with 11 bases separating them. Germline V gene sequence: CDR1 SGHRS, CDR2 YFSETQ. This CDR3 spans 13 amino acids.